This is a list of T cell receptor beta chains from one sample in a study of tumor-infiltrating lymphocytes in localized non-small cell lung cancer. Libraries were prepared by immunoSEQ multiplex PCR; TCRdb keeps only in-frame clonotypes and omits some of them. Among 15,000 to 20,000 clones, over 70% were seen once, and the ten largest hold roughly 5%. The sequencing sample was made of lung tumor tissue. Receptors were obtained from a human donor with non-small cell lung cancer. Each CDR3 is given without its conserved first and last residue. Fields, in order: J gene, V gene, CDR3 protein.

J gene: TRBJ2-5
V gene: TRBV9
CDR3 protein: ASSVGLQGAGETQY

J gene: TRBJ2-1
V gene: TRBV7-6
CDR3 protein: ASSEGGDEQF

J gene: TRBJ1-1
V gene: TRBV10-3
CDR3 protein: AISVDKNTEAF

J gene: TRBJ1-2
V gene: TRBV15
CDR3 protein: ATSREVRAGTT

J gene: TRBJ2-7
V gene: TRBV7-7
CDR3 protein: ASSTGPTSSYEQY

J gene: TRBJ1-3
V gene: TRBV6-1
CDR3 protein: ASSEWDRAGNTIY

J gene: TRBJ2-3
V gene: TRBV11-3
CDR3 protein: ASSLGRQGADTQY

J gene: TRBJ2-1
V gene: TRBV7-2
CDR3 protein: ASSLPGQGAHEQF

J gene: TRBJ2-3
V gene: TRBV18
CDR3 protein: ASSRTADTQY

J gene: TRBJ1-2
V gene: TRBV28
CDR3 protein: ASRVAGPYGYT

J gene: TRBJ1-2
V gene: TRBV5-4
CDR3 protein: ASSFMGTGYGYT

J gene: TRBJ1-3
V gene: TRBV25-1
CDR3 protein: ASSESGSGNTIY

J gene: TRBJ1-1
V gene: TRBV5-6
CDR3 protein: ASSFGVEAF

J gene: TRBJ2-5
V gene: TRBV7-6
CDR3 protein: ASSLSETQY

J gene: TRBJ2-7
V gene: TRBV5-1
CDR3 protein: ASSPRGTGSYEQY

J gene: TRBJ1-2
V gene: TRBV30
CDR3 protein: AWRETKEPDRDGYT

J gene: TRBJ1-6
V gene: TRBV27
CDR3 protein: ASSLSMALPGSPLH

J gene: TRBJ1-4
V gene: TRBV5-1
CDR3 protein: ASSPGRGNEKLF

J gene: TRBJ2-1
V gene: TRBV2
CDR3 protein: ASRDTRNEQF

J gene: TRBJ2-3
V gene: TRBV27
CDR3 protein: ASSAELGVADTQY

J gene: TRBJ2-3
V gene: TRBV6-1
CDR3 protein: ASSEVWGGGTDTQY

J gene: TRBJ2-5
V gene: TRBV5-1
CDR3 protein: ASSLSETQY

J gene: TRBJ1-2
V gene: TRBV6-6
CDR3 protein: ASSPSGASGYT

J gene: TRBJ2-7
V gene: TRBV10-2
CDR3 protein: ASSDYRFGASEQY

J gene: TRBJ2-5
V gene: TRBV5-4
CDR3 protein: ASSPGLAGGQETQY

J gene: TRBJ2-2
V gene: TRBV19
CDR3 protein: ASSPSSAGAYGELF

J gene: TRBJ1-5
V gene: TRBV7-9
CDR3 protein: ASSSLGHNQPQH

J gene: TRBJ2-1
V gene: TRBV5-1
CDR3 protein: ASSLPSSYNEQF

J gene: TRBJ1-5
V gene: TRBV2
CDR3 protein: ASSERGENQPQH

J gene: TRBJ2-1
V gene: TRBV7-9
CDR3 protein: ASSFAGGISYNEQF

J gene: TRBJ2-5
V gene: TRBV7-2
CDR3 protein: ASSYGLAEETQY

J gene: TRBJ1-4
V gene: TRBV19
CDR3 protein: ASRSTGGRNEKLF

J gene: TRBJ1-5
V gene: TRBV7-2
CDR3 protein: ASRQNSEEQPQH

J gene: TRBJ2-2
V gene: TRBV23-1
CDR3 protein: ARPTGELF

J gene: TRBJ1-4
V gene: TRBV7-9
CDR3 protein: ASSFGVGMNEKLF